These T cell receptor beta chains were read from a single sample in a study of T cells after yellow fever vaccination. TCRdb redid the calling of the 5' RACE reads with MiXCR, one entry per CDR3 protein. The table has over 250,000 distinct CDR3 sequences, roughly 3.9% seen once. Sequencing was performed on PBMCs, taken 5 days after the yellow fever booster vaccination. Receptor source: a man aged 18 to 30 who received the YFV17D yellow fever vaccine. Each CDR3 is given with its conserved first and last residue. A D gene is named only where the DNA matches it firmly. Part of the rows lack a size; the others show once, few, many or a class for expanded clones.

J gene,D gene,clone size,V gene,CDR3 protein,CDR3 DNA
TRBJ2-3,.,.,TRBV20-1,CSAKLGGATDTQYF,TGCAGTGCTAAGTTGGGCGGAGCCACGGATACGCAGTATTTT
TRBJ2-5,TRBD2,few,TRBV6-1,CASSELWSPGLAGGRGETQYF,TGTGCCAGCAGTGAACTCTGGTCCCCGGGACTAGCGGGGGGCAGGGGAGAGACCCAGTACTTC
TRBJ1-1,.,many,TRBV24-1,CATSVKYGTEAFF,TGTGCCACCAGCGTGAAGTACGGCACTGAAGCTTTCTTT
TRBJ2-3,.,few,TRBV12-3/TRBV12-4,CASTHRAISTDTQYF,TGTGCCAGCACCCACCGGGCGATTAGCACAGATACGCAGTATTTT
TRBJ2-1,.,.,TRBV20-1,CSARAYEQFF,TGCAGTGCTAGAGCTTATGAGCAGTTCTTC
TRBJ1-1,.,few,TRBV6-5,CASSYSAGSGSTEAFF,TGTGCCAGCAGTTACTCAGCAGGGTCTGGTAGCACTGAAGCTTTCTTT
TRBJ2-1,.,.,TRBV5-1,CASSLEWGNEQFF,TGCGCCAGCAGCTTGGAGTGGGGCAATGAGCAGTTCTTC
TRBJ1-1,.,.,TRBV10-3,CAIREMNTEAFF,TGTGCCATCAGGGAGATGAACACTGAAGCTTTCTTT
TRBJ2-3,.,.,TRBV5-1,CASRGDSLLTDTQYF,TGCGCCAGCAGGGGGGATTCGCTACTCACAGATACGCAGTATTTT
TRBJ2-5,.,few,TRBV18,CASSPGQWRETQYF,TGTGCCAGCTCACCCGGGCAATGGAGGGAGACCCAGTACTTC
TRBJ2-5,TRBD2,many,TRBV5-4,CASSLPSGIQETQYF,TGTGCCAGCAGCTTACCTAGCGGGATTCAAGAGACCCAGTACTTC
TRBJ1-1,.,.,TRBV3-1,CASSHRQNTEAFF,TGTGCCAGCAGCCACAGACAGAACACTGAAGCTTTCTTT
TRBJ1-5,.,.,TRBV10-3,CAISAGSGDQPQHF,TGTGCCATCAGTGCAGGGTCGGGCGATCAGCCCCAGCATTTT
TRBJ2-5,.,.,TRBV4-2,CASSQGDQRTATGETQYF,TGTGCCAGCAGCCAAGGGGATCAGAGAACAGCGACGGGGGAGACCCAGTACTTC
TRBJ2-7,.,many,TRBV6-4,CASSDRYEQYF,TGTGCCAGCAGTGACCGATACGAGCAGTACTTC
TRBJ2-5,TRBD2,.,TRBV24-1,CATSEGEGETQYF,TGTGCCACCAGTGAAGGGGAGGGAGAGACCCAGTACTTC
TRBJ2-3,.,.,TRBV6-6,CASSYPTDTDTQYF,TGTGCCAGCAGTTACCCGACAGACACAGATACGCAGTATTTT
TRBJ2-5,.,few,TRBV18,CASSPDGNQETQYF,TGTGCCAGCTCACCAGACGGCAACCAAGAGACCCAGTACTTC
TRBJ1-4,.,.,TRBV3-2,CARSLPGRLF,TGTGCCAGAAGTCTACCGGGACGGCTTTTT
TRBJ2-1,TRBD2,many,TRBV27,CASTQLAGGGNEQFF,TGTGCCAGCACCCAACTAGCGGGGGGCGGTAATGAGCAGTTCTTC
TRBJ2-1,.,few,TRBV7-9,CASIHHTGRSSYNEQFF,TGTGCCAGCATTCATCATACCGGACGCAGCTCCTACAATGAGCAGTTCTTC
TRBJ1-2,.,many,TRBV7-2,CASSFGGRNYGYTF,TGTGCCAGCAGCTTTGGGGGACGGAACTATGGCTACACCTTC
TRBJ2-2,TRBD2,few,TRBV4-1,CASGRAVNTGELFF,TGCGCCAGCGGGAGGGCCGTGAACACCGGGGAGCTGTTTTTT
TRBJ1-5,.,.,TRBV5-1,CASSLNGEGQPQHF,TGCGCCAGCAGCTTGAATGGCGAGGGGCAGCCCCAGCATTTT
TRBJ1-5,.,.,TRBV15,CATSRVDLAGFQPQHF,TGTGCCACCAGCAGAGTGGACCTCGCGGGCTTCCAGCCCCAGCATTTT
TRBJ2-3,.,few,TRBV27,CASVPSGPSTDTQYF,TGTGCCAGCGTACCCTCTGGTCCTAGCACAGATACGCAGTATTTT
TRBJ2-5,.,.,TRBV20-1,CSARDSGHETQYF,TGCAGTGCTAGAGATTCGGGGCACGAGACCCAGTACTTC
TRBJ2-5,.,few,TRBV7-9,CASSPPGSQGAFFQETQYF,TGTGCCAGCAGCCCGCCCGGGAGCCAAGGGGCGTTTTTCCAAGAGACCCAGTACTTC
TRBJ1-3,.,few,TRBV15,CATTRRGAGNTIYF,TGTGCCACCACCCGAAGGGGGGCTGGAAACACCATATATTTT
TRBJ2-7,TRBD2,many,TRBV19,CASRGLAGSYEQYF,TGTGCCAGTAGAGGACTAGCGGGATCCTACGAGCAGTACTTC
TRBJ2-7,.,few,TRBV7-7,CASSPGRDYEQYF,TGTGCCAGCAGCCCTGGACGGGACTACGAGCAGTACTTC
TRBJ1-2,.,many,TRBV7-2,CASSGWDKRVRCTF,TGTGCCAGCAGCGGTTGGGACAAAAGGGTCAGGTGCACCTTC
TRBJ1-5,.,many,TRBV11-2,CASSLSANNQPQHF,TGTGCCAGCAGCTTATCGGCGAATAATCAGCCCCAGCATTTT
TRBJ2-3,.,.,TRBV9,CASSVAGPPNTQYF,TGTGCCAGCAGCGTAGCTGGTCCCCCGAATACGCAGTATTTT
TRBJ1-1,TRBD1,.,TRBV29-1,CSVQGVGTEAFF,TGCAGCGTTCAGGGGGTAGGCACTGAAGCTTTCTTT
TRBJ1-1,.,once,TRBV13,CASSLGEVAFF,TGTGCCAGCAGCTTAGGGGAGGTGGCTTTCTTT
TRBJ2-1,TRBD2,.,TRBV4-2,CASSQGLAGGQNEQFF,TGTGCCAGCAGCCAAGGATTAGCGGGGGGGCAGAATGAGCAGTTCTTC
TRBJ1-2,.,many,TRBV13,CASSLQPVLYENTF,TGTGCCAGCAGCCTACAACCGGTTCTTTATGAGAACACCTTC
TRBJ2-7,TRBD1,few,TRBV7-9,CASSFPGQAREQYF,TGTGCCAGCAGTTTTCCGGGACAGGCTCGGGAGCAGTACTTC
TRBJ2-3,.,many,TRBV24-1,CATSDSMDPGSTQYF,TGTGCCACCAGTGATTCGATGGATCCTGGAAGTACGCAGTATTTT
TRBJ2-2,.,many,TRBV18,CASSPGPGFSNTGELFF,TGTGCCAGCTCACCAGGCCCCGGCTTTTCAAACACCGGGGAGCTGTTTTTT
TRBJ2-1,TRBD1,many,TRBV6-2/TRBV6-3,CASRTYRGESYNEQFF,TGTGCCAGCAGAACCTACAGGGGGGAATCCTACAATGAGCAGTTCTTC